This entry lists 2 T cell receptor beta chains sequenced from one sample in a study of blood T cells in healthy people across ages. A second PCR of 7 to 11 cycles used a sample-barcoded 5' primer and a J-beta primer mix. TCRdb analysed the 5' RACE reads with MiXCR anew, one entry per CDR3 protein. This repertoire shows 700,000 to 950,000 distinct CDR3 sequences, 58% found once; its top ten account for approximately 20%. The source material was blood. These receptors were collected from a man aged 30 to 45 in good health.

This chain links TRBV5-1 with TRBJ2-3; TRBD2 agrees at 8 bases. This CDR3 contains 15 residues. The junction had 4 bases not matched to a gene; V was cut back by 2 bases and J by 2 bases. Per germline, CDR1 SGHRS and CDR2 YFSETQ. The CDR3 region is CASSFPSGLTDTQYF. The CDR3 DNA sequence: TGCGCCAGCAGCTTCCCTAGCGGGCTCACAGATACGCAGTATTTT. The complete variable domain, with remaining parts taken from reference TRBV5-1 and TRBJ2-3, reads KAGVTQTPRYLIKTRGQQVTLSCSPISGHRSVSWYQQTPGQGLQFLFEYFSETQRNKGNFPGRFSGRQFSNSRSEMNVSTLELGDSALYLCASSFPSGLTDTQYFGPGTRLTVL.

The CDR3 protein is CSAIQVGETQYF. In nucleotides, the CDR3 is TGCAGTGCTATACAGGTGGGAGAGACCCAGTACTTC. The V gene is TRBV20-1, the J gene TRBJ2-5; tentative D call: TRBD1 (5 bases). The CDR3 consists of 12 residues. The germline gives CDR1 DFQATT, CDR2 SNEGSKA (reference sequence). V lost 4 bases and J lost 4, with 10 bases in between.